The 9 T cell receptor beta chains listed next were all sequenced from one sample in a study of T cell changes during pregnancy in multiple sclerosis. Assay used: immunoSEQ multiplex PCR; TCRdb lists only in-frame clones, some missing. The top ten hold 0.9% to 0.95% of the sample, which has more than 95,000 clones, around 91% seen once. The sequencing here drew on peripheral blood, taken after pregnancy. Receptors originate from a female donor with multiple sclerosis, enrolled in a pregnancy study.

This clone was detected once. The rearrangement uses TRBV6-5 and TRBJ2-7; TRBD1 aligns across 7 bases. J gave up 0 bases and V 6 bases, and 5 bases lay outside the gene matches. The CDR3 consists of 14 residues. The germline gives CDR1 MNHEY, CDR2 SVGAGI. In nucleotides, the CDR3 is TGTGCCAGCAGCAACCGGGACAGCTCCTACGAGCAGTACTTC. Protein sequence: CASSNRDSSYEQYF.

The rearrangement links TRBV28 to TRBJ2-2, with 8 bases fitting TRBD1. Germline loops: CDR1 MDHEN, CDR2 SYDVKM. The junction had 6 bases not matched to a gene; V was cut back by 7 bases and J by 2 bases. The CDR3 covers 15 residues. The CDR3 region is CASIPGTGNTGELFF. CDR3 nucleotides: TGTGCCAGCATCCCAGGGACAGGAAACACCGGGGAGCTGTTTTTT.

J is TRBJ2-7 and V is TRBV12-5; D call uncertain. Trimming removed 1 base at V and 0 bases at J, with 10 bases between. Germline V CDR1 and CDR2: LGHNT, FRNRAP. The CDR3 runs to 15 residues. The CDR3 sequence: CASGLGLLPSYEQYF. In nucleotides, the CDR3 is TGTGCTAGTGGTTTGGGACTGCTGCCCTCCTACGAGCAGTACTTC.

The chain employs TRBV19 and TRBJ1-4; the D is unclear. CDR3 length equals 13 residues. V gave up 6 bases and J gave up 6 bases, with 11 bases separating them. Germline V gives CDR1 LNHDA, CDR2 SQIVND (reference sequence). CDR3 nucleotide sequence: TGTGCCAGTAGCCTCTCCGGGTATGAAAAACTGTTTTTT. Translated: CASSLSGYEKLFF. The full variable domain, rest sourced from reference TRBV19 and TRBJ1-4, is DGGITQSPKYLFRKEGQNVTLSCEQNLNHDAMYWYRQDPGQGLRLIYYSQIVNDFQKGDIAEGYSVSREKKESFPLTVTSAQKNPTAFYLCASSLSGYEKLFFGSGTQLSVL.

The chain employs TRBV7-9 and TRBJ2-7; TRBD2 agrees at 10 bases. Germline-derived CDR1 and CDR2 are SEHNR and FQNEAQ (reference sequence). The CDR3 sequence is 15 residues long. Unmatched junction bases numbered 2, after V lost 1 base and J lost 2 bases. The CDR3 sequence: CASSLVGTSAYEQYF. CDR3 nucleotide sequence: TGTGCCAGCAGCTTAGTAGGGACTAGCGCCTACGAGCAGTACTTC.

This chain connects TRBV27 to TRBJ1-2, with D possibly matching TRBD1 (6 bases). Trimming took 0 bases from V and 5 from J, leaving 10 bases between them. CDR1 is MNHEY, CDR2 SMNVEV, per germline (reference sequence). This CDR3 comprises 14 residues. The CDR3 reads CASSLSGQLYGYTF. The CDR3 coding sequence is TGTGCCAGCAGTTTATCAGGACAGCTTTATGGCTACACCTTC.

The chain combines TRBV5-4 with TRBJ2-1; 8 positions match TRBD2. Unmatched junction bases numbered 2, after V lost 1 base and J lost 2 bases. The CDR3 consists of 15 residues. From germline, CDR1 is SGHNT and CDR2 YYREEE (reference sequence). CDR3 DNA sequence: TGTGCCAGCAGCTTGACGACTAGCGCCTACAATGAGCAGTTCTTC. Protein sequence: CASSLTTSAYNEQFF.

CDR3 DNA: TGTGCCAGCAGCTTAGGGGGGGGGACGTTCGATGAGCAGTTCTTC. It codes for CASSLGGGTFDEQFF. The genes are TRBV11-2 and TRBJ2-1; 7 nucleotides align to TRBD2. Germline-derived CDR1 and CDR2 are SGHAT and FQNNGV. The CDR3 is made up of 15 amino acids. The J segment lost 8 bases and the V segment lost 1 base, leaving 8 bases of the junction unmatched.

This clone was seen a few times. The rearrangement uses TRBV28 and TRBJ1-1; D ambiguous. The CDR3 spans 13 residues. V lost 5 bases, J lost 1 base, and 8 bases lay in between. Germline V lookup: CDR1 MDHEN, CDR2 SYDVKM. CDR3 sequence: CASSIFQNTEAFF. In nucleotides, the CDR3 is TGTGCCAGCAGTATTTTTCAGAACACTGAAGCTTTCTTT.